One sample yielded the 23 T cell receptor beta chains listed below, sequenced in a study of blood T cell repertoires in COVID-19. Generated by immunoSEQ multiplex PCR, the TCRdb table keeps only in-frame clones and is missing some. The sample records 300,000 to 400,000 clones, 90% being singletons. Sequencing was performed on peripheral blood. These receptors were collected from a young woman with COVID-19, enrolled during active disease.

About this clone itself: The identical CDR3 is also encoded by other nucleotide sequences in the sample. This chain connects TRBV2 to TRBJ1-1; D gene unclear. Trimming took 6 bases from V and 2 from J, leaving 10 bases between them. This CDR3 is built from 13 residues. Germline loops: CDR1 SNHLY, CDR2 FYNNEI. CDR3 nucleotide sequence: TGTGCCAGCAGCAACCGGGAAAACACTGAAGCTTTCTTT. It yields the protein CASSNRENTEAFF.

The gene calls are TRBV4-1 and TRBJ2-5; 8 bases agree with TRBD2. The CDR3 is 15 amino acids. CDR1 MGHRA and CDR2 YSYEKL come from the germline V gene. V gave up 3 bases and J gave up 3 bases; unmatched junction bases: 6. The CDR3 region is CASSQVSGTEETQYF. The CDR3 coding sequence is TGCGCCAGCAGCCAGGTTAGCGGGACCGAAGAGACCCAGTACTTC.

The CDR3 reads CARSNAPTRGETDTQYF. CDR3 DNA: TGTGCCAGAAGCAACGCCCCGACTCGCGGAGAAACAGATACGCAGTATTTT. V and J are TRBV5-3 and TRBJ2-3; no definite D call. TRBV5-3 is an open reading frame, and its role is uncertain. Trimming removed 4 bases from V and 3 bases from J, with 21 bases in between. This CDR3 contains 17 residues.

The chain has TRBV27 and TRBJ2-3; 14 nucleotides match TRBD2. Germline CDR1 reads MNHEY; CDR2 reads SMNVEV (reference sequence). This CDR3 has 16 amino acids. The ends lost 4 bases at V and 3 bases at J; junction bases unmatched: 3. The CDR3 nucleotides are TGTGCCAGCAGTTCCCGACTAGCGGGAGGGACAGATACGCAGTATTTT. Protein sequence: CASSSRLAGGTDTQYF.

The chain joins TRBV28 to TRBJ2-7; 13 bases are a match to TRBD2. There are 18 residues in the CDR3. Germline trimming cut 2 bases from V and 3 bases from J; bases unmatched to any gene: 10. The germline V gene has CDR1 MDHEN and CDR2 SYDVKM. The CDR3 loop is CASSLPGTSGARSYEQYF. As DNA, the CDR3 is TGTGCCAGCAGTTTACCCGGGACTAGCGGGGCGAGAAGCTACGAGCAGTACTTC.

The gene calls are TRBV3-1 (or the pseudogene TRBV3-2) and TRBJ1-1, with D unresolved. Per the germline V gene, CDR1 is LGHDT and CDR2 is YNNKEL (reference sequence). V lost 0 bases and J lost 1, with 9 bases in between. This CDR3 region has 15 residues. CDR3 sequence (DNA): TGTGCCAGCAGCCAAGAATGGGCCGGGAACACTGAAGCTTTCTTT. Residues: CASSQEWAGNTEAFF.

The CDR3 DNA reads TGCGCCAGCAGCCAAGAACACAGGGGGAGGTCCCGTCTCTCTGAAGCTTTCTTT. The encoded protein is CASSQEHRGRSRLSEAFF. The chain links TRBV4-1 to TRBJ1-1, with 8 bases aligning to TRBD1. The CDR3 is made up of 18 amino acids. Germline V lookup: CDR1 MGHRA, CDR2 YSYEKL. J gave up 6 bases and V 0 bases, and 15 bases lay outside the gene matches.

The rearrangement joins TRBV11-3 to TRBJ2-7; 9 nucleotides match TRBD1. In germline, CDR1 is SGHNT, CDR2 YENEEA. Germline trimming cut 4 bases from V and 4 bases from J; bases unmatched to any gene: 5. CDR3 length: 14 amino acids. CDR3 region: CASSCGDREYEQYF. In DNA form, the CDR3 reads TGTGCCAGCAGCTGCGGGGACAGGGAGTACGAGCAGTACTTC. The full variable domain, in which reference TRBV11-3 and TRBJ2-7 provide the parts outside the CDR3, is EAGVVQSPRYKIIEKKQPVAFWCNPISGHNTLYWYLQNLGQGPELLIRYENEEAVDDSQLPKDRFSAERLKGVDSTLKIQPAELGDSAVYLCASSCGDREYEQYFGPGTRLTVT.

V usage is TRBV6-6 and J usage is TRBJ1-2; tentative D call: TRBD1 (5 bases). CDR3 size: 13 residues. V shed 2 bases and J shed 8 bases, with 12 bases lying between them. The germline gives CDR1 MNHNY, CDR2 SVGAGI (reference sequence). The CDR3 here is CASSYGGNRGYTF. CDR3 nucleotides: TGTGCCAGCAGTTACGGGGGGAATCGAGGCTACACCTTC.

The genes are TRBV6-6 and TRBJ2-2, with a possible D match to TRBD2 (5 bases). The CDR3 has 16 residues. Looked up from germline, CDR1 is MNHNY and CDR2 is SVGAGI (reference sequence). V lost 2 bases and J lost 7, with 17 bases in between. The CDR3 loop reads CASSYQLSLAGGELFF. The DNA of the CDR3 is TGTGCCAGCAGTTACCAGTTGTCGCTAGCCGGCGGGGAGCTGTTTTTT.

This chain uses TRBV2 with TRBJ2-7; D remains unclear. The CDR3 loop spans 12 amino acids. Trimming removed 3 bases at V and 8 bases at J, with 11 bases between. In germline, CDR1 is SNHLY, CDR2 FYNNEI. The CDR3 is CASSDSLLKQYF. The CDR3 DNA sequence: TGTGCCAGCAGTGACTCCCTCCTAAAGCAGTACTTC. Variable domain in full (rest from reference TRBV2 and TRBJ2-7): EPEVTQTPSHQVTQMGQEVILRCVPISNHLYFYWYRQILGQKVEFLVSFYNNEISEKSEIFDDQFSVERPDGSNFTLKIRSTKLEDSAMYFCASSDSLLKQYFGPGTRLTVT.

The chain employs TRBV30 and TRBJ1-5; 7 positions agree with TRBD1. Germline CDR1 reads GTSNPN; CDR2 reads SVGIG (reference sequence). The CDR3 consists of 16 residues. Trimming at V came to 5 bases and at J to 0 bases, leaving 10 bases not matched to a gene. The CDR3 is CAWATGTAYSNQPQHF. In DNA, the CDR3 is TGTGCCTGGGCCACCGGGACAGCTTATAGCAATCAGCCCCAGCATTTT. The variable domain in full, with the rest retrieved from reference TRBV30 and TRBJ1-5, is SQTIHQWPATLVQPVGSPLSLECTVEGTSNPNLYWYRQAAGRGLQLLFYSVGIGQISSEVPQNLSASRPQDRQFILSSKKLLLSDSGFYLCAWATGTAYSNQPQHFGDGTRLSIL.

This sequence joins TRBV7-9 and TRBJ1-1; D is ambiguous. CDR1 and CDR2 from the germline V gene are SEHNR and FQNEAQ (reference sequence). V was pared by 2 bases and J by 0 bases, with 10 bases between. The CDR3 is 15 residues long. The CDR3 loop reads CASSLSPTMNTEAFF. Written as DNA, the CDR3 is TGTGCCAGCAGCTTATCCCCTACGATGAACACTGAAGCTTTCTTT.

The V call is TRBV7-2, the J call TRBJ1-2; D might be TRBD1 (6 bases). Between the trimmed V and J ends, which lost 1 base and 3 bases, there was a span of 12 bases. Germline CDR1 and CDR2: SGHTA and FQGNSA. The CDR3 runs to 15 residues. For the CDR3, the DNA is TGTGCCAGCAGCTTAGATGATCCAGGGGACTATGGCTACACCTTC. Translating it yields CASSLDDPGDYGYTF.

The rearrangement joins TRBV7-3 to TRBJ2-3; D ambiguous. The CDR3 has 14 residues. Germline CDR1 SGHTA, CDR2 FQGTGA. Trimming took off 1 base at V and 6 bases at J, with 11 bases between the two ends. CDR3 protein: CASSLNYRSDTQYF. CDR3 nucleotides: TGTGCCAGCAGCTTAAATTATCGGTCGGATACGCAGTATTTT.

The V and J genes are TRBV4-1 and TRBJ1-1; 12 nucleotides line up with TRBD1. V gave up 3 bases and J gave up 10 bases; unmatched junction bases: 18. CDR3 length: 18 residues. Germline CDR1 is MGHRA and CDR2 is YSYEKL. The CDR3 nucleotides are TGCGCCAGCAGCCAGACTCCCGGGACAGGGGGCGATCTTTCTAGAGCTTTCTTT. This sequence encodes CASSQTPGTGGDLSRAFF.

This clone was recorded only once. V and J are TRBV5-1 and TRBJ2-2, with TRBD1 identical over 9 bases. This CDR3 is 15 amino acids long. Germline trimming cut 4 bases from V and 7 bases from J; bases unmatched to any gene: 8. CDR1 is SGHRS, CDR2 YFSETQ, per germline. The DNA for the CDR3 is TGCGCCAGCAGCAAGAAGACAGGGGGAGACGGGGAGCTGTTTTTT. Its protein product is CASSKKTGGDGELFF.

The CDR3 spells CASSAWTGGVETQYF. Here the CDR3 DNA reads TGTGCCAGCAGTGCATGGACAGGGGGCGTAGAGACCCAGTACTTC. V gene TRBV25-1 combines with J gene TRBJ2-5; TRBD1 matches 11 bases. Losses at the gene ends were 4 bases for V and 4 bases for J; bases not matched to a gene: 5. The germline CDR1 and CDR2 sequences are MGHDK and SYGVNS. The CDR3 loop spans 15 amino acids.

V and J are TRBV2 and TRBJ2-5, with D maybe TRBD1 (7 bases). CDR1 is SNHLY and CDR2 is FYNNEI in the germline V gene. CDR3 length: 12 amino acids. Trimming removed 8 bases from V and 4 bases from J, with 11 bases in between. CDR3 DNA sequence: TGTGCCAGCGGAGGGGGCGGAGAGACCCAGTACTTC. Its protein product is CASGGGGETQYF.

V is TRBV3-1 (or the pseudogene TRBV3-2) and J is TRBJ2-5, with TRBD2 matching over 7 bases. CDR3 length: 15 residues. Per the germline V gene, CDR1 is LGHDT and CDR2 is YNNKEL (reference sequence). After removal of 4 bases from V and 2 bases from J, the junction contained 7 bases not matched to a gene. CDR3 residues: CASSLPLAEQETQYF. The CDR3 nucleotides read TGTGCCAGCAGCCTGCCTCTAGCGGAACAAGAGACCCAGTACTTC.

V gene TRBV5-1 combines with J gene TRBJ1-1; unclear D gene. Trimming removed 0 bases from V and 4 bases from J, with 25 bases in between. Germline loops: CDR1 SGHRS, CDR2 YFSETQ. The length of the CDR3 is 19 residues. The CDR3 loop reads CASSLEWLGSRTRGTEAFF. Here the CDR3 DNA reads TGCGCCAGCAGCTTGGAATGGTTGGGGAGTCGGACCCGGGGCACTGAAGCTTTCTTT.

The chain recombines TRBV7-3 with TRBJ1-3; D unresolved. CDR1 and CDR2 (germline): SGHTA, FQGTGA. The CDR3 loop spans 15 amino acids. V was clipped by 5 bases and J by 3 bases, with 14 bases between them. The CDR3 DNA is TGTGCCAGCAGCCCTGGGCCAACCCTTGGAAACACCATATATTTT. Its protein is CASSPGPTLGNTIYF.

V and J are TRBV30 and TRBJ1-1, with D perhaps TRBD1 (5 bases). The V end lost 3 bases, the J end lost 3 bases, and 14 bases lay between the germline ends. CDR1 is GTSNPN, CDR2 SVGIG, per germline (reference sequence). The CDR3 is made up of 14 amino acids. CDR3 nucleotide sequence: TGTGCCTGGAGCCCTAAGGGGCGGTACACTGAAGCTTTCTTT. Protein product: CAWSPKGRYTEAFF.